This T cell receptor (beta chain) was captured in a study of beta chain features in type 1 diabetes (dated by TCRdb to 2016 to 2019). Looking at the study overall: Patients and healthy donors did not differ in mean age, gender distribution, total cell number or subset yield. A total of some 100,000,000 sorted cells were examined across all samples, and the number of cells per subset was strongly correlated with RNA yield. In the study, TCRB repertoires of sorted circulating CD4+ T cell subsets from recently diagnosed type 1 diabetes patients were compared with those of matched healthy donors. Regulatory and stem cell-like memory subsets were obtained from only 8 patients and roughly 8 healthy donors, while naive and central memory subsets were obtained from all 28 donors.

The CDR3 runs 16 amino acids, cysteine and phenylalanine included. The CDR3 DNA has 48 bases and is translated from base 1. Here V drops 4 bases and J drops 4 bases, and the junction holds 5 bases not matched to any gene. Looking up the germline V gene yields CDR1 MNHEY and CDR2 SVGAGI. The entire isolated RNA was reverse transcribed using the High Capacity cDNA Reverse Transcription Kit, and thus expressed TCRB transcripts were sequenced. Deep immunoSEQ sequencing was performed on naive, central memory and regulatory T cell samples, with an average of around 3.5 million total reads per sample. After sorted cells were lysed in RLT buffer, RNA was extracted with DNase-treated RNeasy Micro or Mini kits, with the choice depending on cell number. To prevent cross-contamination, each cell subset was processed individually, whereas patient and healthy donor samples were processed jointly. TCRB sequences were amplified from cDNA with the immunoSEQ multiplex PCR, producing 87-bp fragments spanning the CDR3 region. Amplicons were sequenced on the Illumina HiSeq platform. Under the source paper's analysis protocol: PCR bias was computationally corrected using synthetic template baselines, reads within Hamming distance 2 were collapsed, and singletons that could not be merged were discarded. Reads were aligned against IMGT to assign V, D and J genes, CDR3 length and insertions or deletions at six rearrangement sites. Within each subset, clonotype counts were normalized to sorted cell number, after which true diversity and Gini coefficients were computed with the tcR R package. The overlap coefficient, calculated on TCRB nucleotide sequences, was used to quantify repertoire sharing. As a proxy for the pre-selection repertoire, out-of-frame TCRB sequences from naive cells were analyzed. TCRdb mirrors the immuneACCESS table, restricted to in-frame sequences. Some clones are absent from its copies; in checked studies, under half trace to an unresolved V gene, and the reason for the others is unknown. That table furnishes V, J and clone size, whereas the DNA furnished D and trimming. For this sample there are fewer than 900,000 clones; about a sixth appear just once. The ten largest clones capture 0.02% to 0.03% of the sample.

Of note for this clone: Its antigen remains unidentified. Per-base qualities were not stored, and no clone one base away is much larger.

Each donor gave one peripheral blood draw, approximately 120 mL on average, collected into heparinised tubes. Naive, central memory, regulatory and stem cell-like memory CD4+ T cells were sorted on a BD FACSAria II using a panel including CD45RO, CCR7, CD25, CD127, CD95 and CD27. Purity was above 95% for every sorted population. PBMCs were isolated right away by Lymphoprep density gradient centrifugation and were stained directly, without culture. So that batch effects would be minimized, each experiment stained and sorted samples in pairs, pairing one healthy donor with one patient. On the study overall, not on this receptor specifically: Shorter templates might be favored by PCR, yet because patient and control samples were amplified and corrected together, any such skew would affect both groups equally. At VDJ recombination sites, patients with type 1 diabetes made fewer insertions and deleted more nucleotides, a pattern implying thymic rearrangement abnormalities. In all four CD4+ subsets, TCRB CDR3 length was moderately but significantly shorter in type 1 diabetes patients. Because the HLA sub-analyses included only small numbers of individuals, any influence of HLA type on TCRB rearrangement was left unresolved. Because cDNA was sequenced instead of genomic DNA, highly expressing activated cells could be over-represented, though the groups showed no difference in activation or CD3 levels. Naive, central memory and regulatory TCRB repertoires appeared to be more similar among patients than among healthy donors.

The clonotype originates from a woman aged 18-29 years in good health. The source material was naive CD4+ T cells from blood. According to the study, the label for this sample's cell subset or site signals: true naive CD4+ T cells. The sequence is built from TRBV6-5 and TRBJ2-7; 15 bases in the middle match TRBD2. The nucleotide sequence is given as TGTGCCAGCAGTTCGATCGGGACTAGCGGGAGGTACGAGCAGTACTTC. It translates as CASSSIGTSGRYEQYF.